This T cell receptor beta chain appears in the sequencing data of a study of cytomegalovirus exposure and HLA in healthy donors (dated by TCRdb to about 2017). A note on the overall study: In an earlier analysis of some 610 of the donors, 276 Gb of sequence data and roughly 100 million unique TCR beta sequences from roughly 190 million T cells were reported. An early release that covered about 600 HLA-typed donors contained approximately 290 gigabases of sequencing data and some 87 million unique TCR sequences. Of the 398 genotyped donors, about 84% fell in the genetic ancestry cluster associated with self-reported Caucasian donors. The study was designed to test whether signatures of past pathogen exposure could be identified by cataloging public T cell receptors. The study profiled the T cell repertoires of 500 to 800 subjects by immunosequencing and related them to cytomegalovirus serostatus. In addition to the first cohort of roughly 700 subjects, a separate validation cohort of about 120 different subjects was used. High-throughput TCR immunosequencing, statistical association of individual TCRs with disease status, and machine learning were combined to predict cytomegalovirus infection status. A later analysis re-examined previously published TCR beta repertoires from about 670 donors and added high-resolution HLA genotyping to investigate patterns of TCR occurrence. Rather than using new phenotypic data, the later analysis identified candidate immune exposures from TCR beta sequences and from how often those sequences occurred across donors. In an earlier analysis of several hundred of the donors, high-throughput TCR beta sequencing was used to judge whether each TCR beta V gene segment behaved as functional or pseudogenic. Donor age, sex, ethnicity and CMV serostatus were compiled together with the repertoire data. Genome-wide SNP genotypes for about 60% of the roughly 670 donors were used in a later genetic analysis, which treated that subset as a discovery cohort. All discovery cohort repertoires had been generated on a single sequencing platform. HLA typing included class I and class II loci at four-digit resolution. Typing coverage varied by locus: 629-630 donors for A, B, C, DRB1 and DQB1; around 560 for DQA1; 600 to 610 for DPA1; around 450 for DPB1. Because of strong linkage in the cohort, four to six DR-DQ haplotypes were treated as single units for association and clustering. On average, roughly 200,000 unique TCR beta nucleotide sequences were sequenced per donor among several hundred genotyped donors of the cohort, with about 17% of those sequences being non-productive.

The cohort consisted of more than 650 healthy bone marrow donors. At the time of sampling, all cohort members were nominally healthy, though unrecorded immune exposures were likely present. The donor tested CMV seropositive and was one of the 289 seropositive cohort members. Each donor provided a peripheral blood sample, and peripheral blood mononuclear cells were used for TCR beta sequencing. The Qiagen DNeasy Blood Extraction Kit was used to extract genomic DNA from the blood cell samples. Study-level results and caveats: An association between a missense DCLRE1C variant and V-gene and J-gene trimming of TCR beta chains was found in a later genetic analysis and replicated in an independent cohort. The classifier was reported to diagnose cytomegalovirus status with high specificity and sensitivity in both the original and validation cohorts. Specific HLA alleles were associated with over 15,000 TCR beta sequences at a false discovery rate of 0.05 in a later analysis. In a later analysis, the rate of TCR association differed among HLA loci, with DRB1 alleles having the most associated TCRs and HLA-C alleles having the fewest. It was suggested by the authors that the approach could potentially be generalized to other disease states and immunological phenotypes. A further reported finding was that TCR beta sequences accurately predicted the HLA-A and HLA-B alleles for most subjects in the first cohort. In an earlier analysis of a few hundred of the donors, most TCR beta V segments were observed in productive rearrangements about 87% or about 30% of the time, broadly matching IMGT annotations. A cluster of highly shared sequence variants was judged likely to be a technical artifact of the sequencing pipeline. Several of the top co-occurrence clusters appeared to be linked to parvovirus B19, influenza, CMV and Epstein-Barr virus, according to a later analysis. Only TCR beta chains were sequenced in this cohort, and the absence of alpha or paired-chain data limited detectable features. A later analysis found that most CMV-associated TCR beta chains appeared HLA-restricted, with HLA associations seemingly driven largely by CMV exposure. Presence/absence analyses assumed roughly uniform sequencing depth across donors, an assumption that may not hold. For the cohort, immune exposure information was limited to CMV serostatus. Because counts were too low, 15 to 20 rarely observed V segments, including chromosome 9 orphons, were left out of the earlier analysis of about 620 of the donors. Correlated functional status among segregating V segments might be attributable to linkage disequilibrium, but an unknown experimental factor could not be ruled out. When HLA alleles, especially DR and DQ, strongly co-occurred, attributing TCR associations to individual alleles was difficult. Most TCR sequences were observed very rarely across donors, whereas some public TCRs were present in many individuals. In the study, about 150 TCR beta chains were listed as associated with cytomegalovirus. According to a later genetic analysis, donors in an Asian-associated ancestry cluster had fewer N-insertions in productive TCRs than the approximately 650-donor mean. In a later analysis, HLA-associated TCR beta chains were found to be more clonally expanded and to have lower generation probabilities than equally common non-associated chains. A few of the identified cytomegalovirus-associated TCR beta chains were confirmed in vitro to be specific for cytomegalovirus antigens. Because HLA typing was unavailable for some donors at each locus, only the typed subset was used in association tests. The 87-base-pair reads could not distinguish some IMGT-functional V segments, including TRBV6-2 and TRBV6-3, so those segments were excluded.

Receptor libraries were prepared by the immunoSEQ multiplex PCR assay. For the multiplex PCR, a mixture combining 60 forward primers for TCR Vbeta segments and 13 reverse primers for TCR Jbeta segments was used. A multiplex PCR assay on genomic DNA amplified the CDR3 region of rearranged TCR beta genes. On the Illumina HiSeq System, the amplified TCR beta libraries were sequenced as 87-base-pair reads. The paper's processing steps were these. A later analysis tallied 75 million to 85 million unique TCR beta chains across the 600 to 700 repertoires, and some 10 million of those chains were shared by two or more donors. To remove PCR and sequencing errors, raw reads were error-corrected and collapsed into unique sequences using a nearest-neighbor algorithm that merged closely related sequences. To assign V, D and J gene segments, CDR3 sequences were aligned to IMGT reference sequences. For a sequence to be retained, at least a six-nucleotide match to both a V gene segment and a J gene segment was required. A rearrangement was called productive if the CDR3 had no stop codons and remained in frame with V and J, and every other rearrangement was called non-productive. Following IMGT convention, CDR3 was defined as the stretch from the second conserved V-encoded cysteine up to the conserved J-encoded phenylalanine. The earlier analysis of roughly 590 of the donors excluded any sequence lacking an unambiguous match to a single V gene segment. An earlier analysis of 550 to 650 of the donors classified V segments as functional when productive rearrangements were above 56.7% and as segregating when the standard deviation between donors was above 5%. A statistical classification framework was built to diagnose cytomegalovirus status from the catalog of TCR beta chain sequences. In a later analysis, TCR nucleotide sequences were compared against IMGT/GENE-DB human TR gene sequences so that V and J genes could be assigned. The TCRdist pipeline was used in a later analysis to assign CDR3 sequences and most-parsimonious VDJ recombination scenarios. In a later analysis, every TCR beta chain was defined by the combination of its CDR3 amino acid sequence and its V-gene family, and reads without a unique V-gene family were dropped. A later analysis removed nearly 600 highly shared, low-generation-probability nucleotide sequences to deal with suspected cross-contamination and a sequencing artifact. In a later analysis, a clonal expansion index for each public chain was calculated from normalized within-repertoire ranks of inferred template counts. In a later analysis, generation probabilities were computed using a VDJ recombination model fitted to out-of-frame rearrangements, and the results were checked against IGoR. Hypergeometric tests were used in a later analysis to score TCR-TCR, TCR-HLA and TCR-CMV co-occurrence, with a repertoire-size bias correction applied to the TCR pairs. To estimate false discovery rates, a later analysis permuted the HLA or CMV assignments 20 times. In a later analysis, co-occurring TCRs were grouped using DBSCAN, with TCRdist sequence similarity added in when clustering inside HLA-allele-positive subsets. Co-occurrence clustering excluded repertoires with fewer than 30,000 or more than 120,000 public chains, plus five with anomalous nucleotide sharing. TCRdb provides this immuneACCESS table in a form limited to in-frame rearrangements. Some clones are lacking; in checked studies, under half of them reflect an unresolved V gene, and why the rest are absent is not known. That table is the source of V, J and clone size, and D and trimming were worked out from the DNA. This sample comprises tens of thousands of clones, about two thirds of them detected only once. The top ten clones comprise 20% to 25% of the sample.

The V end gives up 3 bases and the J end 5 bases, leaving 11 bases in the junction not matched to a gene. The CDR3 goes from the cysteine to the phenylalanine over 18 residues. Of all the DNA, just the CDR3 is kept, 54 bases in frame from base 1. The CDR1 and CDR2 encoded by the germline V gene are SGHVS and FNYEAQ. Remarks on this clone: This clone's antigen is unknown. No per-base quality is available; no much larger clone lies one base away.

The sample consisted of PBMCs. In this chain, TRBV7-6 is recombined with TRBJ2-2; 11 middle bases align to TRBD1. The sequence was collected from a woman in her forties or fifties in good health and CMV-seropositive. CDR3 sequence: CASSLGVGTGGRTGELFF. Here is the DNA: TGTGCCAGCAGCTTGGGAGTAGGGACAGGGGGTCGAACCGGGGAGCTGTTTTTT.